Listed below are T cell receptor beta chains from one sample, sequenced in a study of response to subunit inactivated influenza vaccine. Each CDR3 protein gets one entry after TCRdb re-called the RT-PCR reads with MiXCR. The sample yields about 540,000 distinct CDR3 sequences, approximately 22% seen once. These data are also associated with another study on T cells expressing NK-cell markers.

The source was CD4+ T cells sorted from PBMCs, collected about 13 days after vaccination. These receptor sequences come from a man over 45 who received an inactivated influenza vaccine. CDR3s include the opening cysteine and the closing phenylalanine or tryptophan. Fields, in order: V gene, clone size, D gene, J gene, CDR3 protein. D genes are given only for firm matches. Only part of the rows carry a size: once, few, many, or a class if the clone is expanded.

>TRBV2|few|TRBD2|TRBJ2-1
CASSGSGLGSYNEQFF
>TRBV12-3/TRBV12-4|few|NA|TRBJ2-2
CASSFSDSTGELFF
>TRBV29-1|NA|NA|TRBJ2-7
CSVTPVGGTPYEQYF
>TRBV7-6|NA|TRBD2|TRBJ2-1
CASSLGTSGKYEQFF
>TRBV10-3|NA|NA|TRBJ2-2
CAISDPNTGELFF
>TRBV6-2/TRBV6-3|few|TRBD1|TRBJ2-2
CASRRGQGITGELFF
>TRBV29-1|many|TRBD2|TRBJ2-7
CSVGASGTYEQYF
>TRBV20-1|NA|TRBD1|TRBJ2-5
CSARSGQGMKTQYF
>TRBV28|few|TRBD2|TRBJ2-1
CASIKTSVRDEQFF
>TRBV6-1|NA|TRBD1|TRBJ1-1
CASTYGGQGVTEAFF
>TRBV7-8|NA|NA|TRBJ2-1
CASSPLRRPRDNYNEQFF
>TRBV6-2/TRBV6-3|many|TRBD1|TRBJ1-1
CASSHRNTGALTEAFF
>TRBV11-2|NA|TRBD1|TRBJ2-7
CASSLDAGQGVYEQYF
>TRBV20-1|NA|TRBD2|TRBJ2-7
CSARERTSGVSYEQYF
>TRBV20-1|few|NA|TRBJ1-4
CSAEDRSEGEKLFF
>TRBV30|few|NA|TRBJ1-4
CAWSRDAGGEKLFF
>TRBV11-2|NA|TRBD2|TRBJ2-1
CASSLPSSGAQFF
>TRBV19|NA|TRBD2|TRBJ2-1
CASSIGGGEFF
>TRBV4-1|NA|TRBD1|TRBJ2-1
CASSRGQGPNNEQFF
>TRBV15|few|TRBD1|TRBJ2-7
CATSRDRTGVSYEQYF
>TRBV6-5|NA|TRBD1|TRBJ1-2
CASSLDRDGFTF
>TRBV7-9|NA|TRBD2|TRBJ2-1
CASRYQGLASHEQFF
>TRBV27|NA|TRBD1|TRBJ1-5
CASSWTGSRNQPQHF
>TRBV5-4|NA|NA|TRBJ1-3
CASSFLPHSGNTIYF
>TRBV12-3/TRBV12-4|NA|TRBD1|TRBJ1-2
CASSQRQGYGYTF
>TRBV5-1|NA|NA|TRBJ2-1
CASSQNAGPLGNEQFF
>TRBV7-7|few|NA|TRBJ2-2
CASSPRDAPSGELFF
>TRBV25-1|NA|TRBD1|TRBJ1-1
CAAEGDRPNTEAFF
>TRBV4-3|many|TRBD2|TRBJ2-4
CASSHLAGGDHIQYF
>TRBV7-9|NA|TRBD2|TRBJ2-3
CASSFRAGGADTQYF
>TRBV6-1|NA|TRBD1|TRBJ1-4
CASSEQGVWEKLFF
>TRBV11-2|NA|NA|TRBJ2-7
CASSFDARYEQYF
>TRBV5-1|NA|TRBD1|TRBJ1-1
CASSSRQGRSEAFF
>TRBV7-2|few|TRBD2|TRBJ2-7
CASSLDGLAGGEQYF
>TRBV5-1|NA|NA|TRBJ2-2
CASSSRGNGELFF
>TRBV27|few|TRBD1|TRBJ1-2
CASSQSGQLHYGYTF
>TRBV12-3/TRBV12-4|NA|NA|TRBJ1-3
CASSSSAASGNTIYF
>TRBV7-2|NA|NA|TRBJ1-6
CASSFYPRKGTANSPLHF
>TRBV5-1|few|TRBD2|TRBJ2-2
CASSLLAGTNTGELFF
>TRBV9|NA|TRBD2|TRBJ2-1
CASSVAPLAGGDNEQFF
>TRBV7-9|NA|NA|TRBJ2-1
CASSLASLATDEQFF
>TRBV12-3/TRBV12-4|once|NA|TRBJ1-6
CASSPGQFSPLHF
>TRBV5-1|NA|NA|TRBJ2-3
CASKEGASTDTQYF
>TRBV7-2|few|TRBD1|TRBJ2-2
CASSRTYDRGTGELFF